Each of the 21 T cell receptor beta chains below was sequenced from the same sample in a study of T cell clonality in common variable immunodeficiency (dated by TCRdb to 2013 to 2016). Library preparation was by the immunoSEQ multiplex PCR assay. Here the immuneACCESS table is served through TCRdb, limited to in-frame sequences with V and J called. Missing clones are a known gap in these copies; in checked studies unresolved V genes cover under half, and the rest lacks a known reason. The table for this sample lists approximately 45,000 clones, none of them counted only once. Around 2.1% of the sample lies in the top ten. Sequencing was carried out using peripheral blood mononuclear cells. These receptors originate from a person between 18 and 75 years old in good health.

In its sample, this clone was seen many times. Sequencing ends 3 residues short of the CDR3 end; the germline J gene provides the rest. This rearrangement joins TRBV7-3 to TRBJ1-2, with TRBD1 matching 7 bases. Germline CDR1 is SGHTA and CDR2 is FQGTGA. The CDR3 has 15 residues. V dropped 4 bases and J dropped 4; count of bases not matched to a gene: 9. The DNA read from the CDR3 is TGTGCCAGCAGCTCGACAGGGAATAGTGGCTATGGC. Translating it yields CASSSTGNSGYG. In full, the CDR3 reads CASSSTGNSGYGYTF.

This clone was observed at least ten times. The read terminates 3 residues ahead of where the CDR3 ends, so the germline J gene completes it. The rearrangement links TRBV10-1 to TRBJ1-5; 8 nucleotides line up with TRBD1. The CDR3 sequence is 19 residues long. Trimming took 8 bases from V and 1 from J; bases not matched to a gene: 19. Germline V lookup: CDR1 WNHNN, CDR2 SYGVQD (reference sequence). The DNA read from the CDR3 is TGCGCCAGCCGAACTACGGACAGGGATAGGAAACGGAGCAATCAGCCC. As protein: CASRTTDRDRKRSNQP. The full CDR3 sequence reads CASRTTDRDRKRSNQPQHF.

This clone showed up many times. With the read ending 3 residues before the CDR3 end, the germline J gene is used to fill in that end. The chain is built from TRBV7-2 and TRBJ1-5, with 9 bases that match TRBD1. CDR1 SGHTA and CDR2 FQGNSA come from the germline V gene. Trimming cost V 4 bases and J 7 bases; bases outside gene matches: 5. The CDR3 is made up of 14 amino acids. The sequenced part of the CDR3 DNA is TGTGCCAGCAGCTCGGGACAGGGACAACAGCCC. Its translation is CASSSGQGQQP. The whole CDR3 region reads CASSSGQGQQPQHF.

The table lists this clone with many counts. The missing CDR3 end, 3 residues past where the read stops, is filled in from the germline J gene. The V gene is TRBV7-3, the J gene TRBJ2-3; 9 bases are shared with TRBD2. This CDR3 region has 15 residues. Germline CDR1 is SGHTA and CDR2 is FQGTGA. The ends lost 1 base at V and 6 bases at J; junction bases unmatched: 5. The CDR3 bases that were read are TGTGCCAGCAGCTTAAGGGTAGCGGGAGCGGATACG. Its translation: CASSLRVAGADT. The entire CDR3 sequence reads CASSLRVAGADTQYF.

This clone has ten or more counts. With the read ending 3 residues before the CDR3 end, the germline J gene is used to fill in that end. This rearrangement joins TRBV18 to TRBJ2-6; 7 bases are a match to TRBD1. Germline V gives CDR1 KGHSH, CDR2 LQKENI. V dropped 3 bases and J dropped 0; count of bases not matched to a gene: 8. The CDR3 extends over 18 amino acids. Incomplete CDR3 DNA: TGTGCCAGCTCACCCGCGGCAGGGGGATCCTCTGGGGCCAACGTC. It yields the protein CASSPAAGGSSGANV. The full CDR3 is CASSPAAGGSSGANVLTF.

This clone was counted at least ten times. The read stops 3 residues short of the end of the CDR3; the missing end is completed from the germline J gene. The chain couples TRBV7-3 to TRBJ1-1; TRBD1 matches 8 bases. V lost 5 bases and J lost 5; bases outside the gene matches: 4. The CDR3 loop spans 13 amino acids. The germline V gene encodes CDR1 SGHTA and CDR2 FQGTGA. The CDR3 DNA, read in part, is TGTGCCAGCAGCCCTGGACAGGGTACTGAA. Translated: CASSPGQGTE. In full, the CDR3 is CASSPGQGTEAFF.

This clone has just a few counts. The read falls 3 residues short of the CDR3 end, and the missing part is taken from the germline J gene. V is TRBV2 and J is TRBJ1-4; the D gene is possibly TRBD1 (6 bases). V dropped 3 bases and J dropped 5 bases, with 13 bases sitting between them. Germline CDR1 and CDR2: SNHLY and FYNNEI. This CDR3 region has 15 residues. CDR3 sequence reads: CASSDLGAANEKLFF. CDR3 DNA, as far as it was read: TGTGCCAGCAGTGATTTGGGGGCCGCAAATGAAAAA. Drawing the rest from reference TRBV2 and TRBJ1-4, the complete variable domain is EPEVTQTPSHQVTQMGQEVILRCVPISNHLYFYWYRQILGQKVEFLVSFYNNEISEKSEIFDDQFSVERPDGSNFTLKIRSTKLEDSAMYFCASSDLGAANEKLFFGSGTQLSVL.

This clone was detected ten times or more. The CDR3 is cut off 3 residues early in the read; its end comes from the germline J gene. The V call is TRBV6-4, the J call TRBJ2-1; D is ambiguous. Germline V gene lookup returns CDR1 MRHNA and CDR2 SNTAGT. The CDR3 extends over 16 amino acids. With 0 bases removed from V and 2 bases from J, the gap between germline ends came to 11 bases. Partial CDR3 DNA: TGTGCCAGCAGTGACTCAGGAAGCGTCCCCTACAATGAG. This translates into CASSDSGSVPYNE. The entire CDR3 sequence reads CASSDSGSVPYNEQFF.

This clone has a handful of counts. This may be a read error: a much more frequent sequence differs by one nucleotide. The sequence runs out 3 residues before the end of the CDR3; the remainder is reconstructed from the germline J gene. This chain joins TRBV11-1 and TRBJ1-1; D is unresolved. The CDR3 has 13 amino acids. V was cut by 2 bases and J by 0 bases, with 4 bases left in between. Per germline, CDR1 SGHAT and CDR2 FQDESV (reference sequence). The covered CDR3 bases are TGTGCCAGCAGCTTATCGGTGAACACTGAA. Translating gives CASSLSVNTE. In full, the CDR3 is CASSLSVNTEAFF.

There are many counts of this clone. The read terminates 3 residues before the CDR3 end, so the remaining end is supplied by the germline J gene. The chain recombines TRBV5-6 with TRBJ2-2; D is undetermined. The CDR3 has 14 residues. Germline assignment: CDR1 SGHDT and CDR2 YYEEEE. Trimming removed 4 bases at V and 6 bases at J, with 13 bases between. The sequenced part of the CDR3 DNA is TGTGCCAGCAGCCTGGGTTCGAAGCCCGGGGAG. Translated: CASSLGSKPGE. The CDR3 in its entirety is CASSLGSKPGELFF.

This clone was counted many times. The CDR3 is cut off 3 residues early in the read; its end comes from the germline J gene. This chain connects TRBV19 to TRBJ1-5; 8 nucleotides align to TRBD1. The CDR3 runs to 13 residues. Losses at the gene ends were 4 bases for V and 6 bases for J; bases not matched to a gene: 2. CDR1 is LNHDA, CDR2 SQIVND, per germline (reference sequence). The covered CDR3 bases are TGTGCCAGTAGTACCGACAGGGGTCAGCCC. Translated: CASSTDRGQP. In full, the CDR3 reads CASSTDRGQPQHF.

This clone was seen repeatedly, ten times or more. From the germline J gene comes the end of the CDR3, since the read stops 3 residues before it. The chain combines TRBV23-1 with TRBJ1-4; maybe TRBD1 (5 bases). TRBV23-1 is an open reading frame whose function is uncertain. The CDR3 extends over 15 amino acids. The germline V and J ends were trimmed by 4 bases and 7 bases, with 16 bases remaining between them. CDR3 DNA, as far as it was read: TGCGCCAGCAGTCGTTCCGGGACTACCCCTGAAAAA. It encodes CASSRSGTTPEK. In full, the CDR3 reads CASSRSGTTPEKLFF.

Ten or more counts support this clone. The CDR3 end is not reached by the read, which stops 3 residues before it; the germline J gene fills it in. The chain is built from TRBV6-1 and TRBJ2-3; 7 nucleotides match TRBD1. CDR1 and CDR2 from the germline V gene are MNHNS and SASEGT. This CDR3 contains 15 residues. Trimming removed 3 bases from V and 1 base from J; junction bases left unmatched: 4. CDR3: CASSDQGGGTDTQYF. The part of the CDR3 DNA that was read is TGTGCCAGCAGTGATCAAGGGGGCGGCACAGATACG.

This clone was observed a handful of times. The read terminates 3 residues before the CDR3 end, so the remaining end is supplied by the germline J gene. This chain connects TRBV25-1 to TRBJ1-4, with 8 bases identical to TRBD1. Germline V gene lookup returns CDR1 MGHDK and CDR2 SYGVNS. The CDR3 loop spans 15 amino acids. Trimming at V came to 4 bases and at J to 5 bases, leaving 6 bases not matched to a gene. The CDR3 DNA, read in part, is TGTGCCAGCAGTGTAAACAGGGGGGTGAATGAAAAA. This sequence encodes CASSVNRGVNEK. The full CDR3 is CASSVNRGVNEKLFF.

In this sample, this clone turned up many times. Read data end 3 residues before the CDR3 end; the end is taken from the germline J gene. J is TRBJ2-3 and V is TRBV20-1; TRBD2 is a possible D gene (6 bases). The length of the CDR3 is 12 residues. Germline values: CDR1 DFQATT, CDR2 SNEGSKA (reference sequence). The CDR3 loop is CSARDAGIAQYF. The part of the CDR3 DNA that was read is TGCAGTGCTAGAGATGCGGGGATTGCG.

This clone was detected many times. Read sequence stops 3 residues before the CDR3 end, and the germline J gene provides the missing end. This chain connects TRBV2 to TRBJ1-6; 9 positions agree with TRBD1. There are 14 residues in the CDR3. Germline trimming cut 8 bases from V and 9 bases from J; bases unmatched to any gene: 8. Germline V gives CDR1 SNHLY, CDR2 FYNNEI. The sequenced CDR3 bases are TGTGCCAGCGAACCCGGGACAGGGAGTTCACCC. Its protein is CASEPGTGSSP. The CDR3, in full, reads CASEPGTGSSPLHF. The variable domain in full, with the rest retrieved from reference TRBV2 and TRBJ1-6, is EPEVTQTPSHQVTQMGQEVILRCVPISNHLYFYWYRQILGQKVEFLVSFYNNEISEKSEIFDDQFSVERPDGSNFTLKIRSTKLEDSAMYFCASEPGTGSSPLHFGNGTRLTVT.

CDR3 DNA, as far as it was read: TGTGCCAGCACCCCCGACAGGGCAAAGGGT. Residues: CASTPDRAKG. The whole CDR3 sequence is CASTPDRAKGQYF. This chain connects TRBV7-9 to TRBJ2-4, with 7 bases aligning to TRBD1. The CDR3 end lies 3 residues beyond the end of the read and is filled in from the germline J gene. CDR1 is SEHNR, CDR2 FQNEAQ, per germline (reference sequence). CDR3 length: 13 amino acids. The full variable domain, its missing parts supplied by reference TRBV7-9 and TRBJ2-4, is DTGVSQNPRHKITKRGQNVTFRCDPISEHNRLYWYRQTLGQGPEFLTYFQNEAQLEKSRLLSDRFSAERPKGSFSTLEIQRTEQGDSAMYLCASTPDRAKGQYFGAGTRLSVL.

There are many counts of this clone. The read ends 3 residues before the CDR3 terminus; that terminus is restored from the germline J gene. The genes are TRBV7-6 and TRBJ2-7; D not resolved. The CDR3 is 13 amino acids. Germline CDR1 SGHVS, CDR2 FNYEAQ. V was trimmed by 1 base and J by 4 bases, leaving 8 bases between them. The CDR3 sequence is CASSLGALYEQYF. Incomplete CDR3 DNA: TGTGCCAGCAGCTTAGGAGCGTTATACGAG.

There are many counts of this clone. The read comes to an end 3 residues before the CDR3 does, leaving the germline J gene to fill in the end. The V call is TRBV30, the J call TRBJ1-1; D not resolved. The CDR3 is 11 amino acids. Trimming cost V 3 bases and J 7 bases, with 9 bases left between them. Germline V gene data show CDR1 as GTSNPN and CDR2 as SVGIG (reference sequence). CDR3 sequence: CAWRRLVEAFF. Partial CDR3 DNA: TGTGCCTGGAGGAGACTGGTTGAA.

Many counts were recorded for this clone. The read comes to an end 3 residues before the CDR3 does, leaving the germline J gene to fill in the end. The chain employs TRBV24-1 and TRBJ2-2, with no clear D. V was cut by 0 bases and J by 7 bases, with 8 bases left in between. CDR1 KGHDR and CDR2 SFDVKD come from the germline V gene. The CDR3 runs 14 residues. CDR3 bases read: TGTGCCACCAGTGATTTGCCGACGGGCGGGGAG. The encoded protein is CATSDLPTGGE. The entire CDR3 sequence reads CATSDLPTGGELFF.

In this sample, this clone turned up many times. The read ends 3 residues before the CDR3 terminus; that terminus is restored from the germline J gene. The chain uses TRBV10-3 and TRBJ2-3; D is perhaps TRBD1 (5 bases). The CDR3 loop spans 15 amino acids. Germline-derived CDR1 and CDR2 are ENHRY and SYGVKD. The V end was cut by 1 base, the J end by 1 base, with 9 bases between. Partial CDR3 DNA: TGTGCCATCAGTGAGTTGGGGCTCCGCACAGATACG. It translates to CAISELGLRTDT. The full CDR3 protein is CAISELGLRTDTQYF.